This section outlines one T cell receptor beta chain sequence together with its context. This CDR3 is also generated by other DNA sequences in the sample. The protocol was immunoSEQ multiplex PCR, while the TCRdb copy is restricted to in-frame clones and leaves out a portion. The sample lists 90,000 or so clones; approximately 89% were seen once. The data stem from a study of OX40 agonist ivuxolimab in advanced cancers. In the study overall: Three patients responded partially, comprising one with hepatocellular carcinoma and two with cutaneous melanoma.

The CDR3 extends over 12 amino acids. Germline V gives CDR1 SQVTM, CDR2 ANQGSEA. V was pared by 4 bases and J by 2 bases, with 8 bases between. The sequence came from an adult with an advanced solid tumor such as melanoma, head and neck, liver or kidney cancer. The specimen comprised CD4+ or CD8+ T cells sorted from blood, sampled in a trial of the OX40 agonist ivuxolimab. The rearrangement uses TRBV29-1 and TRBJ1-2; TRBD1 might be the D (6 bases). In nucleotides, the CDR3 is TGCAGCGTTGGTGACAGGAACTATGGCTACACCTTC. Translation gives CSVGDRNYGYTF.